These 16 T cell receptor beta chains were all obtained from the same sample, sequenced in a study of blood T cell repertoires in COVID-19. The assay was immunoSEQ multiplex PCR, and TCRdb's table has in-frame clones only and misses some. The repertoire holds about 140,000 clones, with around 80% as singletons. The sequencing sample was made of peripheral blood. The receptors were sampled from a woman aged 45-59 years with acute or convalescent COVID-19.

In its sample, this clone was seen a few times. V gene TRBV18 combines with J gene TRBJ1-3; D is undetermined. CDR1 and CDR2 from the germline V gene are KGHSH and LQKENI. V was clipped by 3 bases and J by 0 bases, with 12 bases between them. This CDR3 contains 16 residues. The DNA for the CDR3 is TGTGCCAGCTCACCGCAGTCAGATTCCTCTGGAAACACCATATATTTT. This sequence encodes CASSPQSDSSGNTIYF. The full variable domain, with the rest looked up from reference TRBV18 and TRBJ1-3, is NAGVMQNPRHLVRRRGQEARLRCSPMKGHSHVYWYRQLPEEGLKFMVYLQKENIIDESGMPKERFSAEFPKEGPSILRIQQVVRGDSAAYFCASSPQSDSSGNTIYFGEGSWLTVV.

There are a few counts of this clone. This rearrangement joins TRBV6-2 or TRBV6-3 to TRBJ2-7; D unclear. This CDR3 comprises 12 residues. Deletions cut 6 bases from V and 1 base from J, with 7 bases between. In germline, CDR1 is MNHEY, CDR2 SVGEGT. The CDR3 protein is CASSPQSYEQYF. Here the CDR3 DNA reads TGTGCCAGCAGCCCCCAGTCCTACGAGCAGTACTTC.

CDR3 bases: TGCAGTGCTAGAGCCTATTCACCCCTCCACTTT. This encodes CSARAYSPLHF. The V and J genes are TRBV20-1 and TRBJ1-6, with unresolved D. The germline CDR1 and CDR2 sequences are DFQATT and SNEGSKA (reference sequence). This CDR3 contains 11 residues. The V end was cut by 1 base, the J end by 8 bases, with 3 bases between.

The chain is built from TRBV28 and TRBJ2-3; TRBD2 agrees at 8 bases. CDR1 and CDR2 (germline): MDHEN, SYDVKM. There are 14 residues in the CDR3. Trimming cost V 9 bases and J 7 bases; bases outside gene matches: 12. The CDR3 protein is CASFSGDGSYTQYF. DNA for the CDR3: TGTGCCAGTTTTAGCGGGGACGGTTCGTATACGCAGTATTTT.

The chain couples TRBV7-3 to TRBJ1-5, with 7 nucleotides matching TRBD1. The CDR3 has 14 residues. J gave up 5 bases and V 10 bases, and 11 bases lay outside the gene matches. Germline V gene sequence: CDR1 SGHTA, CDR2 FQGTGA. CDR3 sequence: CANYFGQEHQPQHF. In nucleotides, the CDR3 is TGTGCCAACTATTTCGGACAGGAGCATCAGCCCCAGCATTTT.

This clone has a single count. The rearrangement uses TRBV12-3 or TRBV12-4 and TRBJ1-5; D is ambiguous. Trimming shortened V by 6 bases and J by 4 bases, and 10 bases separated the two germline ends. This CDR3 region has 13 residues. CDR3 coding DNA: TGTGCCAGCAGCCCGGAGAGGAATCAGCCCCAGCATTTT. Its protein product is CASSPERNQPQHF.

The rearrangement uses TRBV11-3 and TRBJ2-2; TRBD1 matches at 7 bases. The germline gives CDR1 SGHNT, CDR2 YENEEA. J lost 3 bases, V lost 0 bases, and 10 bases had no gene match. The CDR3 is 18 residues long. The CDR3 region is CASSLDRLGTVDTGELFF. DNA for the CDR3: TGTGCCAGCAGCTTAGATCGTCTAGGGACAGTCGACACCGGGGAGCTGTTTTTT.

The rearrangement uses TRBV3-1 (or the pseudogene TRBV3-2) and TRBJ2-7; tentative D call: TRBD1 (5 bases). V shed 3 bases and J shed 6 bases, with 18 bases lying between them. Per germline, CDR1 LGHDT and CDR2 YNNKEL (reference sequence). CDR3 length: 15 residues. This CDR3 reads CASSHPPRTPSEQYF. The CDR3 DNA reads TGTGCCAGCAGCCACCCCCCCCGGACACCGAGCGAGCAGTACTTC.

Details on this clone: This clone may be a read error of a much larger clone one base away. The chain uses TRBV9 and TRBJ2-3, with TRBD1 identical over 7 bases. Germline lookup yields CDR1 SGDLS and CDR2 YYNGEE. V was pared by 4 bases and J by 0 bases, with 5 bases of the junction left unmatched. The CDR3 has 15 residues. CDR3 protein: CASSLQGFSTDTQYF. The CDR3 DNA is TGTGCCAGCAGCTTACAGGGGTTTAGCACAGATACGCAGTATTTT.

The genes are TRBV19 and TRBJ1-2; no clear D. The germline V and J ends were trimmed by 0 bases and 4 bases, with 12 bases remaining between them. The CDR3 covers 15 residues. CDR1 is LNHDA, CDR2 SQIVND, per germline (reference sequence). CDR3 region: CASSIDRGRTYGYTF. As DNA, the CDR3 is TGTGCCAGTAGTATAGATCGAGGCAGAACCTATGGCTACACCTTC.

A single count supports this clone. CDR3 residues: CASSQGVENSPLHF. CDR3 DNA sequence: TGCGCCAGCAGCCAGGGGGTTGAGAATTCACCCCTCCACTTT. The rearrangement links TRBV5-1 to TRBJ1-6; 7 nucleotides agree with TRBD1. The CDR3 consists of 14 residues. Germline V CDR1 and CDR2: SGHRS, YFSETQ. V lost 4 bases, J lost 7 bases, and 5 bases stayed unmatched.

The table lists this clone with a few counts. The chain uses TRBV6-2 or TRBV6-3 and TRBJ2-5, with D possibly matching TRBD1 (6 bases). The CDR3 is made up of 14 amino acids. Germline V gene data show CDR1 as MNHEY and CDR2 as SVGEGT. V was clipped by 0 bases and J by 3 bases, with 8 bases between them. CDR3 nucleotide sequence: TGTGCCAGCAGTTACTCACAGGGAAAAGAGACCCAGTACTTC. This translates into CASSYSQGKETQYF.

The V gene is TRBV6-5, the J gene TRBJ2-7; D gene uncertain. Trimming removed 6 bases from V and 4 bases from J, with 10 bases in between. The CDR3 is 12 residues long. CDR1 and CDR2 from the germline V gene are MNHEY and SVGAGI. The CDR3 region is CASRESPYEQYF. DNA of the CDR3: TGTGCCAGCAGAGAGTCCCCGTACGAGCAGTACTTC.

This clone was detected many times. The chain recombines TRBV6-5 with TRBJ1-2, with 7 bases lining up with TRBD1. Germline V gene sequence: CDR1 MNHEY, CDR2 SVGAGI. V was clipped by 4 bases and J by 13 bases; unmatched bases: 12. This CDR3 has 13 amino acids. The CDR3 region has the DNA TGTGCCAGCAGTTCCGGGACAGAGACTCCCTCCACCTTC. Translating gives CASSSGTETPSTF.

The chain carries TRBV5-5 and TRBJ1-5; D unclear. Trimming cost V 2 bases and J 0 bases, with 6 bases left between them. This CDR3 comprises 14 residues. Germline CDR1 SGHKS, CDR2 YYEKEE (reference sequence). The CDR3 loop is CASSLIGSNQPQHF. CDR3 DNA sequence: TGTGCCAGCAGCTTAATCGGTAGCAATCAGCCCCAGCATTTT.

CDR3 in DNA: TGTGCCAGCAGCTTCAGGGTTGAGACCCAGTACTTC. This codes for CASSFRVETQYF. The chain joins TRBV13 to TRBJ2-5, with D maybe TRBD1 (5 bases). Trimming removed 3 bases from V and 5 bases from J, with 7 bases in between. Germline CDR1 PRHDT, CDR2 FYEKMQ (reference sequence). The CDR3 covers 12 residues.